Listed below are T cell receptor beta chains from one sample, sequenced in a study of shared clonotypes between healthy human individuals. The assay was immunoSEQ multiplex PCR, and TCRdb's table has in-frame clones only and misses some. The profile shows about 2.1 million clones, about 94% of them singletons. What was sequenced was naive CD8+ T cells from PBMCs. The receptors were sampled from a man between 18 and 35 years old in good health. Some clones in this sample may be carry-over from other donors' samples. Each CDR3 is given with its conserved first and last residue. D genes are given only for firm matches. Clone size is given for some rows only: seen once, a few or many times, or a class if the clone is expanded.

V gene,clone size,D gene,J gene,CDR3 DNA,CDR3 protein
TRBV5-4,once,-,TRBJ1-1,TGTGCCAGCAGCTTGGTGGGGACCGAAGCTTTCTTT,CASSLVGTEAFF
TRBV21-1,-,-,TRBJ2-5,TGTGCCAGCAGCAAAGGTGCGGAGGGCGGGGAGACCCAGTACTTC,CASSKGAEGGETQYF
TRBV7-8,-,TRBD2,TRBJ2-3,TGTGCCAGCAGCCCAGGGACTAGCGGGAGAAGCACAGATACGCAGTATTTT,CASSPGTSGRSTDTQYF
TRBV28,-,TRBD2,TRBJ2-7,TGTGCCAGCAGTTGGGACGGGAGGGAGGGCGAGCAGTACTTC,CASSWDGREGEQYF
TRBV27,-,-,TRBJ1-5,TGTGCCAGCAGTTTGGTCTTGTATCAGCCCCAGCATTTT,CASSLVLYQPQHF
TRBV29-1,-,TRBD2,TRBJ2-3,TGCAGCGTCGCCCTGGGGAGGGTGGATACGCAGTATTTT,CSVALGRVDTQYF
TRBV19,-,TRBD1,TRBJ2-7,TGTGCCAGTAGTGGGACAGGGGGGTACGAGCAGTACTTC,CASSGTGGYEQYF
TRBV11-1,-,-,TRBJ2-1,TGTGCCAGCAGCTTAGGCTTAGCCCTCTTCGACAATGAGCAGTTCTTC,CASSLGLALFDNEQFF
TRBV28,-,-,TRBJ1-2,TGTGCCAGCAGTTTTATTGCGGCGTCGGGGAGGGGAGGCTACACCTTC,CASSFIAASGRGGYTF
TRBV18,few,TRBD1,TRBJ1-2,TGTGCCAGCTCACCAGGAGGGGGCGGCTATGGCTACACCTTC,CASSPGGGGYGYTF
TRBV11-2,-,-,TRBJ2-1,TGTGCCAGCAGCTCCGGGAGAAGGGCTCCAAACAATGAGCAGTTCTTC,CASSSGRRAPNNEQFF
TRBV13,-,TRBD2,TRBJ2-7,TGTGCCAGCAGCTTAGGCGGTAGCGGGAGGGCCTACGAGCAGTACTTC,CASSLGGSGRAYEQYF
TRBV11-2,-,-,TRBJ1-1,TGTGCCAGCAGTTTAGGGCTTGGGGGGAGATACACTGAAGCTTTCTTT,CASSLGLGGRYTEAFF
TRBV6-6,-,-,TRBJ1-3,TGTGCCAGCAGTTATTCAGGGCATGGAAACACCATATATTTT,CASSYSGHGNTIYF
TRBV5-1,-,-,TRBJ2-5,TGCGCCAGCAGCTCTTGGGAGTGGGGGGAGACCCAGTACTTC,CASSSWEWGETQYF
TRBV30,few,-,TRBJ2-6,TGTGCCTGGGACAGCTCTGGGGCCAACGTCCTGACTTTC,CAWDSSGANVLTF
TRBV4-3,-,TRBD2,TRBJ2-7,TGCGCCAGCAGCCAAGATACTAGCGGGATAGAGCAGTACTTC,CASSQDTSGIEQYF
TRBV27,-,TRBD2,TRBJ2-7,TGTGCCAGCAGTTTATTCTCTAGCGGATCCTACGAGCAGTACTTC,CASSLFSSGSYEQYF
TRBV9,-,TRBD1,TRBJ1-2,TGTGCCAGCAGCGTAGTCACGGGACAGGTGAACGGCTACACCTTC,CASSVVTGQVNGYTF
TRBV30,-,TRBD2,TRBJ2-3,TGTGCCTGGAGAGAAGGGACTACCTCCTGGGCCACACACACAGATACGCAGTATTTT,CAWREGTTSWATHTDTQYF
TRBV5-4,-,TRBD2,TRBJ2-6,TGTGCCAGCAGCTTGGCCTGGGGGGGTGGTGGGGCCAACGTCCTGACTTTC,CASSLAWGGGGANVLTF
TRBV4-2,-,-,TRBJ2-5,TGTGCCAGCAGCCAAGAAGCCGGGTCACGGGTGTACCAAGAGACCCAGTACTTC,CASSQEAGSRVYQETQYF
TRBV6-1,-,-,TRBJ2-7,TGTGCCAGCACCAACCGGGACGGACTTTTAGAGCAGTACTTC,CASTNRDGLLEQYF
TRBV6-5,-,-,TRBJ1-2,TGTGCCAGCAAAGGACGGGTGGAAGCTAACTATGGCTACACCTTC,CASKGRVEANYGYTF
TRBV5-4,-,TRBD2,TRBJ2-7,TGTGCCAGCAGCCACCCGGGACTAGCGGGACCATACGAGCAGTACTTC,CASSHPGLAGPYEQYF
TRBV7-5,-,-,TRBJ1-1,TGTGTCAGAAGCTTAGACCACCTTGTGACCCTCCCTACCACTGAAGCTTTCTTT,CVRSLDHLVTLPTTEAFF
TRBV7-9,-,-,TRBJ2-3,TGTGCCAGCAGCCCCACCCAGGGCGCAGATACGCAGTATTTT,CASSPTQGADTQYF
TRBV6-5,-,TRBD1,TRBJ2-7,TGTGCCAGCAGTTACTCGACAGGGGAACTCTCCGACGAGCAGTACTTC,CASSYSTGELSDEQYF
TRBV27,once,TRBD1,TRBJ2-7,TGTGCCAGCACCCTCGGGACAGGGGGCGAGCAGTACTTC,CASTLGTGGEQYF
TRBV27,-,-,TRBJ2-1,TGTGCCAGCAGTCTTCCACCAGATAATGAGCAGTTCTTC,CASSLPPDNEQFF
TRBV6-1,-,-,TRBJ1-4,TGTGCCAGCCACCCCCAGGAGCATGAAAAACTGTTTTTT,CASHPQEHEKLFF
TRBV14,-,-,TRBJ2-3,TGTGCCAGCAGCCAATGGACAGCCACGGCAGATACGCAGTATTTT,CASSQWTATADTQYF
TRBV9,once,-,TRBJ2-7,TGTGCCAGCAGCGCCGGACTACCGGGGTCCTACGAGCAGTACTTC,CASSAGLPGSYEQYF
TRBV28,-,-,TRBJ2-7,TGTGCCAGCAGCCGTCGGGCAGGGGGGTCCTACGAGCAGTACTTC,CASSRRAGGSYEQYF
TRBV7-3,-,TRBD1,TRBJ2-1,TGTGCCAGCAGCTGGACAGGGAACAATGAGCAGTTCTTC,CASSWTGNNEQFF
TRBV10-3,-,TRBD1,TRBJ1-1,TGTGCCATCAGACCATTACAGGGGCCGAACACTGAAGCTTTCTTT,CAIRPLQGPNTEAFF
TRBV7-2,-,TRBD1,TRBJ2-7,TGTGCCAGCAGCTTAGTAGGGGGCCCTATCCACGAGCAGTACTTC,CASSLVGGPIHEQYF